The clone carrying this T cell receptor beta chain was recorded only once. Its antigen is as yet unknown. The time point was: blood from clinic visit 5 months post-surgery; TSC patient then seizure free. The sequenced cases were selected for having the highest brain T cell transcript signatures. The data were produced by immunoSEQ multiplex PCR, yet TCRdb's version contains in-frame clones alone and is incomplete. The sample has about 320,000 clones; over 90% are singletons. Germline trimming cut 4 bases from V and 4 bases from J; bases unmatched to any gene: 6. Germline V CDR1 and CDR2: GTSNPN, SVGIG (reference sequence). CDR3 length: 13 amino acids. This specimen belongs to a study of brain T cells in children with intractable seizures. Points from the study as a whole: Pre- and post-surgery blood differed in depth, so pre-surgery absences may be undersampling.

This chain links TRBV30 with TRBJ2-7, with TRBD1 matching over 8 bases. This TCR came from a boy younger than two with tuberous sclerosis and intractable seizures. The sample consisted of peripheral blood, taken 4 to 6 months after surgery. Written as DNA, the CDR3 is TGTGCCTGGACCGAGGACAGGGTTTACGAGCAGTACTTC. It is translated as CAWTEDRVYEQYF.